This TCR beta chain is from a study of blood T cells in healthy people across ages. Study-level points and caveats: Fewer expanded clones and more diversity marked long-lived versus aged donors. Changes seen in expanded clonotypes were possibly confounded by donor CMV status left unknown.

Trimming removed 4 bases from V and 7 bases from J; junction bases left unmatched: 13. The germline CDR1 and CDR2 sequences are SGHKS and YYEKEE (reference sequence). The CDR3 has 17 amino acids. The sample providers were healthy Caucasian people from Russia, aged about 6 to 90. The study isolated at least 7 million PBMCs from each sample. Together with a sample-barcoded 5' primer, a J-beta primer mix was included in a second PCR lasting roughly 6 to 12 cycles. MiXCR was run by TCRdb on the 5' RACE reads, yielding one entry per CDR3 protein. The data show 550,000 to 800,000 distinct CDR3 sequences, with about 32% seen just once and 15% to 19% held by the top ten. In its sample, this clonotype was seen many times. What it binds is unknown.

The genes are TRBV5-5 and TRBJ2-1; 11 bases map to TRBD1. The sequence was collected from an elderly woman in good health. The source material was blood. The CDR3 DNA follows: TGTGCCAGCAGCCAAGGAATCCCGGGACAGGGGGTTAATGAGCAGTTCTTC. It is translated as CASSQGIPGQGVNEQFF.